This record concerns one T cell receptor (beta chain) sequence. This specimen belongs to a study of blood T cell repertoires in COVID-19. CDR1 and CDR2 (germline): WSHSY, SAAADI. V lost 3 bases, J lost 5 bases, and 9 bases stayed unmatched. The CDR3 sequence is 15 residues long. The table came from immunoSEQ multiplex PCR; TCRdb's copy has only in-frame clones and leaves some out. Among under 200,000 clones listed, around 80% were seen once. Sequenced sample: peripheral blood. The source of this sequence is a woman aged 55-75 years with acute or convalescent COVID-19. V gene TRBV10-2 combines with J gene TRBJ1-1; 7 nucleotides agree with TRBD1. CDR3 in amino acids: CASSEPGTVGTEAFF. The CDR3 nucleotides are TGCGCCAGCAGTGAACCCGGGACAGTCGGGACTGAAGCTTTCTTT.